The clone carrying this TCR beta chain was picked up a small number of times. This entry is derived from a study of shared T cell receptors in the human thymus. Generated by immunoSEQ multiplex PCR, the TCRdb table keeps only in-frame clones and is missing some. The sample includes 720,000 or so clones, over 75% of them seen just once. V was pared by 4 bases and J by 3 bases, with 1 base of the junction left unmatched. Germline V gives CDR1 SGHRS, CDR2 YFSETQ. The length of the CDR3 is 14 residues. Another study also made use of these data, one on human thymus T cells. That source notes: Samples came from healthy Finnish infants during open corrective cardiac surgery. The study used thymus tissue resected during corrective heart surgery.

This clonotype was sampled from a girl less than two years old with a congenital heart defect. Material: thymocytes. The chain couples TRBV5-1 to TRBJ1-6, with TRBD1 identical over 7 bases. CDR3 in amino acids: CASSRDSYNSPLHF. Here the CDR3 DNA reads TGCGCCAGCAGCCGGGACAGCTATAATTCACCCCTCCACTTT.